Listed here are 8 T cell receptor beta chains from one sample, sequenced in a study of T cell repertoires in cytomegalovirus infection (dated by TCRdb to the late 2010s). The instrument given in TCRdb is Illumina HiSeq 1500. TCRdb reworked the public reads: Q25 trimming with fastp, MiXCR clone assembly, productive beta chains retained. CDR3 protein duplicates are merged, each entry listing the most common genes and DNA. The sample has 510,000 or so distinct CDR3 sequences on record, 26% of them singletons. The top ten constitute roughly 13% of the sample. Sequencing was carried out using PBMCs. The receptors were sampled from a human donor in good health (CMV status not recorded). Some clones in this sample may be carry-over from other donors' samples.

The chain is built from TRBV2 and TRBJ1-2, with TRBD1 matching 7 bases. The CDR3 loop spans 15 amino acids. The V gene end was trimmed by 4 bases and the J gene end by 3 bases; junction bases not matched to a gene: 8. Germline CDR1 and CDR2: SNHLY and FYNNEI. The CDR3 protein is CASSGFDRVDYGYTF. As DNA, the CDR3 is TGTGCCAGCAGTGGCTTCGACAGGGTTGACTATGGCTACACCTTC.

This clonotype was detected a few times. The rearrangement joins TRBV7-9 to TRBJ1-4, with 7 bases matching TRBD1. Germline-derived CDR1 and CDR2 are SEHNR and FQNEAQ (reference sequence). This CDR3 has 16 amino acids. Trimming at V came to 4 bases and at J to 8 bases, leaving 13 bases not matched to a gene. The CDR3 DNA sequence: TGTGCCAGCAGCTACCGACGGGGCAGGGGGTACGAAAAACTGTTTTTT. Translated: CASSYRRGRGYEKLFF.

V and J are TRBV4-1 and TRBJ1-2, with 7 nucleotides matching TRBD1. The CDR3 has 17 amino acids. The germline gives CDR1 MGHRA, CDR2 YSYEKL. V lost 1 base and J lost 6; bases outside the gene matches: 14. The CDR3 here is CASSQVGDRVLRNGYTF. In DNA form, the CDR3 reads TGCGCCAGCAGCCAAGTAGGTGACAGGGTTTTAAGGAATGGCTACACCTTC.

The rearrangement uses TRBV27 and TRBJ1-3; D might be TRBD1 (6 bases). CDR3 length: 13 residues. The germline gives CDR1 MNHEY, CDR2 SMNVEV (reference sequence). The V end lost 6 bases, the J end lost 11 bases, and 17 bases lay between the germline ends. CDR3 bases: TGTGCCAGCAGCCCAACAGGGATGGGTTCCATATATTTT. The encoded protein is CASSPTGMGSIYF.

V gene TRBV7-9 combines with J gene TRBJ2-5; TRBD1 aligns across 7 bases. The CDR3 covers 15 residues. V was clipped by 5 bases and J by 5 bases; unmatched bases: 11. In germline, CDR1 is SEHNR, CDR2 FQNEAQ (reference sequence). The CDR3 region is CASSIRQGLGETQYF. Written as DNA, the CDR3 is TGTGCCAGCAGCATAAGACAGGGTCTGGGGGAGACCCAGTACTTC.

This clonotype was seen ten or more times. The chain combines TRBV12-3 or TRBV12-4 with TRBJ2-2; TRBD1 is a possible D gene (6 bases). The CDR3 spans 16 residues. V was cut by 5 bases and J by 5 bases, with 18 bases left in between. This chain's CDR3 is CASSLRDKTFTGELFF. The CDR3 nucleotides are TGTGCCAGCAGTCTCCGGGACAAGACATTTACCGGGGAGCTGTTTTTT.

This clonotype has only a few counts. The V call is TRBV11-3, the J call TRBJ1-1; D call uncertain. The CDR3 runs 13 residues. Trimming shortened V by 0 bases and J by 3 bases, and 5 bases separated the two germline ends. Germline V gene sequence: CDR1 SGHNT, CDR2 YENEEA. The CDR3 protein is CASSLEADTEAFF. The CDR3, as DNA: TGTGCCAGCAGCTTAGAGGCTGACACTGAAGCTTTCTTT.

V is TRBV9 and J is TRBJ2-7; TRBD1 matches at 9 bases. Germline V gene lookup returns CDR1 SGDLS and CDR2 YYNGEE. The CDR3 totals 15 residues. Trimming cost V 2 bases and J 1 base; bases outside gene matches: 4. CDR3 region: CASSVAGQGSYEQYF. CDR3 DNA: TGTGCCAGCAGCGTTGCGGGACAGGGTTCCTACGAGCAGTACTTC.